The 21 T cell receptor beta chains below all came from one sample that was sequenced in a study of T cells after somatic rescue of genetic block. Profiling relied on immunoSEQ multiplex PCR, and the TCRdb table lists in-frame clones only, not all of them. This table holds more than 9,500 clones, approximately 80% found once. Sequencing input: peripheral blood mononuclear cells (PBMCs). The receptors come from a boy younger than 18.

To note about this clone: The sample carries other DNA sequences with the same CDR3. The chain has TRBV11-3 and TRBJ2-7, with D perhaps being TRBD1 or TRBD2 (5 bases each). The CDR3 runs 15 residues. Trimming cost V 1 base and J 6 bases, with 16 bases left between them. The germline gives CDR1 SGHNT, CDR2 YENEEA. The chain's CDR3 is CASSLGGIDGSEQYF. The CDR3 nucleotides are TGTGCCAGCAGCTTAGGGGGGATAGACGGGTCCGAGCAGTACTTC.

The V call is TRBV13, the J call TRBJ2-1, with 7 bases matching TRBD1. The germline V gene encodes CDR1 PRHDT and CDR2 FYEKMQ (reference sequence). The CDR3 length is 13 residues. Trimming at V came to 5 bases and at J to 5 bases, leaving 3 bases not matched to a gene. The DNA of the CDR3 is TGTGCCAGCAGCCTGGACAGGAACAATGAGCAGTTCTTC. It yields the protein CASSLDRNNEQFF.

Here the CDR3 reads CASSLGQPYGYTF. The CDR3 DNA reads as TGTGCCAGCAGCTTGGGACAGCCTTATGGCTACACCTTC. V gene TRBV5-4 combines with J gene TRBJ1-2, with D perhaps matching TRBD1 (5 bases). The CDR3 contains 13 residues. Germline CDR1 SGHNT, CDR2 YYREEE (reference sequence). V was shortened by 0 bases and J by 5 bases, with 8 bases between the two germline ends.

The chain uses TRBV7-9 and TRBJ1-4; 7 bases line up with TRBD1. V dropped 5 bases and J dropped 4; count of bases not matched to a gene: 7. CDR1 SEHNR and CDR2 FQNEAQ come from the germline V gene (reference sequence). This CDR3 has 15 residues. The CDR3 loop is CASSAPGQNNEKLFF. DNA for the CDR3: TGTGCCAGCAGCGCACCGGGACAGAATAATGAAAAACTGTTTTTT.

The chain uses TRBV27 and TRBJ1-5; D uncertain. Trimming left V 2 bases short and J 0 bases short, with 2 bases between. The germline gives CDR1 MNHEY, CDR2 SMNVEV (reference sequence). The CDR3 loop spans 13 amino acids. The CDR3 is CASSLVSNQPQHF. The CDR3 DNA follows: TGTGCCAGCAGTTTAGTTAGCAATCAGCCCCAGCATTTT.

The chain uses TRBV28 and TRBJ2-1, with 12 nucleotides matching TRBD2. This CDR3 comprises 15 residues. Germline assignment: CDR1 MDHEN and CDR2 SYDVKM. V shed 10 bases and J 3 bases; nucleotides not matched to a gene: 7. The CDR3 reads CATARTSGNYNEQFF. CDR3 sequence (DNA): TGTGCCACCGCGCGGACTAGCGGGAACTACAATGAGCAGTTCTTC.

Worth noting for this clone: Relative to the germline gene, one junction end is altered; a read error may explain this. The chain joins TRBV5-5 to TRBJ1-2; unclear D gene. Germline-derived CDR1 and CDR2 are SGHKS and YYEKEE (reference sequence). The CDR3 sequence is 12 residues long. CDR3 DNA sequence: TGTGCCAACAGCTTCCACAACTATGGCTACACCTTC. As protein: CANSFHNYGYTF.

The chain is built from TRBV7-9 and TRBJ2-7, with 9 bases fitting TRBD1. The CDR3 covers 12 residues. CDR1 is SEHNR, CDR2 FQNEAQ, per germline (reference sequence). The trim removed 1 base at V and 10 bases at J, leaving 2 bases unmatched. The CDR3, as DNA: TGTGCCAGCAGCTTAGTGGGACAGGGACAGTACTTC. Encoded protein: CASSLVGQGQYF.

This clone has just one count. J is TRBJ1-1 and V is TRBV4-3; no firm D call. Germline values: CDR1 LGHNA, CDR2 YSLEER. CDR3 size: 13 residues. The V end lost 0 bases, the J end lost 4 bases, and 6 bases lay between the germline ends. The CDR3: CASSQDRGTEAFF. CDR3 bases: TGCGCCAGCAGCCAAGATAGAGGCACTGAAGCTTTCTTT.

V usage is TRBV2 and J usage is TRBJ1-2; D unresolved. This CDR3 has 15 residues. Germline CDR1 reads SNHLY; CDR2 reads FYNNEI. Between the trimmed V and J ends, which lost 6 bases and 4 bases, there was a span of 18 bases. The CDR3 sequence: CASRVMREFGYGYTF. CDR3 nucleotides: TGTGCCAGCAGAGTCATGCGGGAATTCGGCTATGGCTACACCTTC.

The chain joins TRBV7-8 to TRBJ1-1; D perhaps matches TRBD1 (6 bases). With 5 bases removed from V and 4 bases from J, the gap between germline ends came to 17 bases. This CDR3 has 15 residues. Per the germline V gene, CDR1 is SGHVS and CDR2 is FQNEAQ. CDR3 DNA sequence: TGTGCCAGCAGCCGTGAGAGGGGGAGGATCACTGAAGCTTTCTTT. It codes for CASSRERGRITEAFF. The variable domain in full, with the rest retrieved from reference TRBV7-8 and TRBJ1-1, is GAGVSQSPRYKVAKRGQDVALRCDPISGHVSLFWYQQALGQGPEFLTYFQNEAQLDKSGLPSDRFFAERPEGSVSTLKIQRTQQEDSAVYLCASSRERGRITEAFFGQGTRLTVV.

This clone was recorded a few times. CDR3 amino acids: CASSVTTGAGSSYNEQFF. DNA of the CDR3: TGTGCCAGCAGCGTAACCACCGGGGCAGGCAGCTCCTACAATGAGCAGTTCTTC. This chain joins TRBV9 and TRBJ2-1, with D perhaps given as TRBD1 or TRBD2 (5 bases each). Trimming removed 1 base from V and 0 bases from J, with 17 bases in between. The CDR3 is 18 residues long. Germline lookup yields CDR1 SGDLS and CDR2 YYNGEE.

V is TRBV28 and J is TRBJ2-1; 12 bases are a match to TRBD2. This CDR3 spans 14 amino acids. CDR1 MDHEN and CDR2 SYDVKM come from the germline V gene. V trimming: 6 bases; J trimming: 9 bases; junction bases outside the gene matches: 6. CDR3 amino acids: CASRITSGRIEQFF. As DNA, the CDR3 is TGTGCCAGCAGAATCACTAGCGGGAGGATTGAGCAGTTCTTC.

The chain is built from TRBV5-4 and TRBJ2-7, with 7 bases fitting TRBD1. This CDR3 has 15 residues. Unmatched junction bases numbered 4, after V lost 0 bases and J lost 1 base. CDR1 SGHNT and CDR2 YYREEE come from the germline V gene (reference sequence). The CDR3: CASSLAPGQSYEQYF. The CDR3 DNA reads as TGTGCCAGCAGCTTGGCCCCGGGACAGTCCTACGAGCAGTACTTC. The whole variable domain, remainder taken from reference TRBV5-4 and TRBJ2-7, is ETGVTQSPTHLIKTRGQQVTLRCSSQSGHNTVSWYQQALGQGPQFIFQYYREEENGRGNFPPRFSGLQFPNYSSELNVNALELDDSALYLCASSLAPGQSYEQYFGPGTRLTVT.

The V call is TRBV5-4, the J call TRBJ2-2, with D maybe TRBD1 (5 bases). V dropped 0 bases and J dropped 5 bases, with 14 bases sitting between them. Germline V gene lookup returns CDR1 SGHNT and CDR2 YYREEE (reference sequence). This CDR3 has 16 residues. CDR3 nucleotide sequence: TGTGCCAGCAGCTTGGCTACAGGTTTGGGAACCGGGGAGCTGTTTTTT. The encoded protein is CASSLATGLGTGELFF. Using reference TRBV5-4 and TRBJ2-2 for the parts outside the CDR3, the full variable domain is ETGVTQSPTHLIKTRGQQVTLRCSSQSGHNTVSWYQQALGQGPQFIFQYYREEENGRGNFPPRFSGLQFPNYSSELNVNALELDDSALYLCASSLATGLGTGELFFGEGSRLTVL.

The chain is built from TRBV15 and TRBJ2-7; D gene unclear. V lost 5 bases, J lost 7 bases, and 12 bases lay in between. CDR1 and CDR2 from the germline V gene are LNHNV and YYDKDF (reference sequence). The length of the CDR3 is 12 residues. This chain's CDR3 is CATSLISSEQYF. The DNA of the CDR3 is TGTGCCACCAGCCTCATATCCTCTGAGCAGTACTTC.

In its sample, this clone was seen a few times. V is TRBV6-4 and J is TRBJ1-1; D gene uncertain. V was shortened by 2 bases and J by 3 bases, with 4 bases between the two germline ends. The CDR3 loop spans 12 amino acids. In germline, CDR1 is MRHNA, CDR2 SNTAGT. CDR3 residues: CASSDPDTEAFF. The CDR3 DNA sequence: TGTGCCAGCAGTGACCCCGACACTGAAGCTTTCTTT.

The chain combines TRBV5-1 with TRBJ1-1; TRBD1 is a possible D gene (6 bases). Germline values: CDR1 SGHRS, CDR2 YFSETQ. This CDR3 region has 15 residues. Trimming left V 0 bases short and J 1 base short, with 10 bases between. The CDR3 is CASSLVAGANTEAFF. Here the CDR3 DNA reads TGCGCCAGCAGCTTGGTTGCAGGGGCGAACACTGAAGCTTTCTTT.

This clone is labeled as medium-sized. The CDR3 spells CASSQSGGRYYEQYF. The DNA of the CDR3 is TGCGCCAGCAGTCAATCGGGAGGCAGATACTACGAGCAGTACTTC. The chain is built from TRBV23-1 and TRBJ2-7, with a weak D call TRBD2 (6 bases). TRBV23-1 is reported as an ORF; its role is uncertain. The CDR3 loop spans 15 amino acids. V lost 0 bases and J lost 3, with 12 bases in between.

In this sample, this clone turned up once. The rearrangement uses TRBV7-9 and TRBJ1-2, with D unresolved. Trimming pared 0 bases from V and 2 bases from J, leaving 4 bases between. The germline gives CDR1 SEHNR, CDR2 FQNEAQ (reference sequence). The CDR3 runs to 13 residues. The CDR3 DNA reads TGTGCCAGCAGCTTAGCGATCAACTATGGCTACACCTTC. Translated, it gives CASSLAINYGYTF.

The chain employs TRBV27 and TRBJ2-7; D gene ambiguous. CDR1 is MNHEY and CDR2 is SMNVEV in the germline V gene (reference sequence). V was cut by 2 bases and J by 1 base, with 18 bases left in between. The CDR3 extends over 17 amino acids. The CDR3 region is CASSLRPLGGKSYEQYF. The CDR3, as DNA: TGTGCCAGCAGTTTACGGCCTCTGGGCGGAAAATCCTACGAGCAGTACTTC.